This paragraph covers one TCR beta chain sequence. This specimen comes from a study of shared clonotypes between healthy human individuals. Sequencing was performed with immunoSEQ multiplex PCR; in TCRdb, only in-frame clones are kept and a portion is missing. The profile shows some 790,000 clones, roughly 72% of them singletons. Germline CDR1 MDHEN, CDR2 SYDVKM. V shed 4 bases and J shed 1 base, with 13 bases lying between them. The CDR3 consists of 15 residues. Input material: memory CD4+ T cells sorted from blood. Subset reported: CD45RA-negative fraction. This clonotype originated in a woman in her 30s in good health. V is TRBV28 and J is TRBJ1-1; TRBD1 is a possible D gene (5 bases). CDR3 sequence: CASSYRGRTNTEAFF. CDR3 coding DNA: TGTGCCAGCAGTTACCGGGGCAGGACGAACACTGAAGCTTTCTTT.